These 20 T cell receptor beta chains came from one sample sequenced in a study of technical replicates of blood from several donors. Produced via immunoSEQ multiplex PCR; TCRdb's table is partial and in-frame only. The profile covers about 70,000 clones, with roughly 89% appearing a single time and over 0.35% taken by the ten largest. Material: T cells isolated from PBMCs. Receptor source: a human donor in good health.

The chain recombines TRBV28 with TRBJ2-7, with 11 bases aligning to TRBD2. CDR3 length: 17 amino acids. V trimming: 2 bases; J trimming: 1 base; junction bases outside the gene matches: 7. From germline, CDR1 is MDHEN and CDR2 SYDVKM. CDR3 DNA: TGTGCCAGCAGTTTAGAACTAGCGGGAGTTAGGTCCTACGAGCAGTACTTC. Its translation is CASSLELAGVRSYEQYF.

The chain carries TRBV4-3 and TRBJ2-3, with D possibly being TRBD2 (6 bases). Trimming took off 1 base at V and 4 bases at J, with 18 bases between the two ends. The V gene's germline CDR1 is LGHNA and CDR2 YSLEER. The CDR3 sequence is 17 residues long. CDR3 sequence: CASSQARLVSGPDTQYF. CDR3 nucleotides: TGCGCCAGCAGCCAAGCCAGACTAGTCTCTGGACCAGATACGCAGTATTTT.

The chain carries TRBV25-1 and TRBJ2-7, with D unresolved. There are 17 residues in the CDR3. V was clipped by 4 bases and J by 3 bases, with 22 bases between them. CDR1 is MGHDK and CDR2 is SYGVNS in the germline V gene. The CDR3 nucleotides read TGTGCCAGCAGTGCCCCAAACGGAGCCCGGTCGGACTACGAGCAGTACTTC. This gives the protein CASSAPNGARSDYEQYF.

This clone has a single count. The chain uses TRBV29-1 and TRBJ2-1; no reliable D call. Trimming removed 2 bases at V and 9 bases at J, with 17 bases between. The germline V gene encodes CDR1 SQVTM and CDR2 ANQGSEA. The CDR3 totals 14 residues. CDR3 sequence (DNA): TGCAGCGTTGAACCGGCTAGTCCCCTAATTGAGCAGTTCTTC. Its protein is CSVEPASPLIEQFF.

This chain uses TRBV5-4 with TRBJ2-7; 7 bases map to TRBD2. V lost 1 base, J lost 5 bases, and 3 bases stayed unmatched. CDR3 length: 13 amino acids. Germline V gives CDR1 SGHNT, CDR2 YYREEE (reference sequence). The CDR3 reads CASSLREGNEQYF. DNA for the CDR3: TGTGCCAGCAGCTTGAGGGAGGGCAACGAGCAGTACTTC.

The genes are TRBV7-9 and TRBJ2-7, with D uncertain. Looked up from germline, CDR1 is SEHNR and CDR2 is FQNEAQ (reference sequence). The ends were cut back, 4 bases at V and 4 bases at J, with 8 bases in the middle. The length of the CDR3 is 12 residues. The CDR3 coding sequence is TGTGCCAGCAGCTCGCTCCTATACGAGCAGTACTTC. Translated: CASSSLLYEQYF.

The chain carries TRBV2 and TRBJ2-1; D is perhaps TRBD2 (6 bases). The germline V and J ends were trimmed by 8 bases and 8 bases, with 19 bases remaining between them. The CDR3 extends over 14 amino acids. CDR1 SNHLY and CDR2 FYNNEI come from the germline V gene. CDR3 amino acids: CASLHLNRDYEQFF. DNA of the CDR3: TGTGCCAGCCTACACCTCAACCGGGACTATGAGCAGTTCTTC.

The genes are TRBV5-1 and TRBJ1-2; possibly TRBD1 for D (5 bases). CDR3 length: 12 amino acids. The germline V and J ends were trimmed by 6 bases and 6 bases, with 12 bases remaining between them. CDR1 and CDR2 from the germline V gene are SGHRS and YFSETQ. The CDR3 here is CASKPQGDGYTF. The CDR3 DNA follows: TGCGCCAGCAAACCCCAGGGCGATGGCTACACCTTC.

The CDR3 region is CASSRTGTGIEQYF. DNA of the CDR3: TGTGCCAGCAGCCGAACCGGGACAGGGATCGAGCAGTACTTC. The gene calls are TRBV2 and TRBJ2-7, with 9 bases matching TRBD1. In germline, CDR1 is SNHLY, CDR2 FYNNEI. This CDR3 is 14 amino acids long. The junction had 9 bases not matched to a gene; V was cut back by 6 bases and J by 6 bases.

This sequence joins TRBV11-3 and TRBJ1-1; D uncertain. Germline CDR1 reads SGHNT; CDR2 reads YENEEA. V lost 1 base and J lost 3, with 9 bases in between. The CDR3 runs 14 residues. CDR3 loop: CASSLVAVDTEAFF. CDR3 nucleotide sequence: TGTGCCAGCAGCTTAGTGGCCGTGGACACTGAAGCTTTCTTT.

V usage is TRBV19 and J usage is TRBJ2-2; no clear D. Germline assignment: CDR1 LNHDA and CDR2 SQIVND (reference sequence). V lost 4 bases and J lost 5, with 8 bases in between. This CDR3 is 13 amino acids long. The CDR3 is CASSTRWTGELFF. The CDR3 coding sequence is TGTGCCAGTAGTACACGGTGGACCGGGGAGCTGTTTTTT.

This chain uses TRBV19 with TRBJ1-5, with D possibly being TRBD1 (6 bases). V was cut by 4 bases and J by 6 bases, with 13 bases left in between. The germline gives CDR1 LNHDA, CDR2 SQIVND (reference sequence). The CDR3 has 14 residues. The CDR3 sequence: CASSTGQWSQPQHF. CDR3 coding DNA: TGTGCCAGTAGTACAGGACAGTGGAGTCAGCCCCAGCATTTT.

The V call is TRBV4-2, the J call TRBJ2-3; D not resolved. CDR1 LGHNA and CDR2 YNFKEQ come from the germline V gene. This CDR3 has 16 amino acids. V shed 0 bases and J shed 0 bases, with 10 bases lying between them. CDR3 coding DNA: TGTGCCAGCAGCCAAGAAGCTGCCGGGAGCACAGATACGCAGTATTTT. Amino acid sequence: CASSQEAAGSTDTQYF.

The CDR3 nucleotides are TGTGCCAGCAGCTTAGACGGCGGGGCCCAAGAGACCCAGTACTTC. Translation: CASSLDGGAQETQYF. J is TRBJ2-5 and V is TRBV11-1; D is perhaps TRBD2 (6 bases). Looked up from germline, CDR1 is SGHAT and CDR2 is FQDESV (reference sequence). The CDR3 spans 15 residues. The V end lost 1 base, the J end lost 1 base, and 10 bases lay between the germline ends. The whole variable domain, remainder taken from reference TRBV11-1 and TRBJ2-5, is EAEVAQSPRYKITEKSQAVAFWCDPISGHATLYWYRQILGQGPELLVQFQDESVVDDSQLPKDRFSAERLKGVDSTLKIQPAELGDSAMYLCASSLDGGAQETQYFGPGTRLLVL.

The chain combines TRBV11-3 with TRBJ2-1; 7 bases are shared with TRBD2. The CDR3 covers 17 residues. Germline lookup yields CDR1 SGHNT and CDR2 YENEEA. The ends lost 4 bases at V and 4 bases at J; junction bases unmatched: 13. The DNA of the CDR3 is TGTGCCAGCAGCTCACGCCAAGCTAGCGGAGAATACAATGAGCAGTTCTTC. Translating it yields CASSSRQASGEYNEQFF.

In DNA form, the CDR3 reads TGCGCCAGCAGCTTTACCCCACGCTGGACAGGGCCGGGAGAGCAGTACTTC. Protein sequence: CASSFTPRWTGPGEQYF. The chain uses TRBV5-1 and TRBJ2-7, with 8 bases lining up with TRBD1. V lost 2 bases and J lost 7; bases outside the gene matches: 17. The CDR3 covers 17 residues. Germline assignment: CDR1 SGHRS and CDR2 YFSETQ. Complete variable domain (other parts from reference TRBV5-1 and TRBJ2-7): KAGVTQTPRYLIKTRGQQVTLSCSPISGHRSVSWYQQTPGQGLQFLFEYFSETQRNKGNFPGRFSGRQFSNSRSEMNVSTLELGDSALYLCASSFTPRWTGPGEQYFGPGTRLTVT.

The chain has TRBV7-6 and TRBJ2-1; maybe TRBD2 (6 bases). V dropped 0 bases and J dropped 9 bases, with 9 bases sitting between them. CDR3 length: 13 residues. Germline CDR1 reads SGHVS; CDR2 reads FNYEAQ. The CDR3 is CASSLAGAGEQFF. For the CDR3, the DNA is TGTGCCAGCAGCTTAGCGGGAGCGGGTGAGCAGTTCTTC.

The rearrangement uses TRBV6-1 and TRBJ2-1, with D unclear. Per germline, CDR1 MNHNS and CDR2 SASEGT. CDR3 size: 10 residues. V gave up 6 bases and J gave up 6 bases, with 3 bases separating them. This CDR3 reads CASSRNEQFF. The CDR3 nucleotides read TGTGCCAGCAGCCGCAATGAGCAGTTCTTC.

V gene TRBV6-5 combines with J gene TRBJ1-2; D perhaps matches TRBD1 (5 bases). CDR3 length: 14 residues. The ends were cut back, 2 bases at V and 4 bases at J, with 11 bases in the middle. Per germline, CDR1 MNHEY and CDR2 SVGAGI. CDR3 loop: CASSYGGAGYGYTF. In DNA form, the CDR3 reads TGTGCCAGCAGTTACGGAGGGGCGGGCTATGGCTACACCTTC.

J is TRBJ2-3 and V is TRBV19; D remains unclear. Germline CDR1 LNHDA, CDR2 SQIVND (reference sequence). V lost 8 bases to trimming and J lost 0 bases, with 9 bases between them. This CDR3 is 13 amino acids long. The CDR3 here is CASGLLSTDTQYF. CDR3 DNA sequence: TGTGCCAGTGGGCTACTTAGCACAGATACGCAGTATTTT.